This paragraph covers one TCR beta chain sequence. Its antigen is not identified. These data originate in a study of shared clonotypes between healthy human individuals. Turning to the study itself: There were three CD4 naive, three CD4 memory, two CD8 naive and one CD8 memory plates per donor. Overall study results and limits: Among donors, sharing of clonotypes was expected to be affected by sequencing depth.

This CDR3 is 16 amino acids long. V was cut by 1 base and J by 2 bases, with 13 bases left in between. Per the germline V gene, CDR1 is SGHNT and CDR2 is YYREEE (reference sequence). The authors split each subset's genomic DNA evenly across several immunoSEQ plates. Using immunoSEQ multiplex PCR, the repertoire was profiled, and TCRdb retains in-frame clones only, with some absent. The sample gives more than 550,000 clones, roughly nine tenths of which show up once; 24% is in the top ten. Selected positively for CCR7 and CD45RO-negative, naive CD8 cells excluded terminally differentiated effector memory CD45RA+ cells.

The rearrangement uses TRBV5-4 and TRBJ2-1, with a weak D call TRBD1 (6 bases). This TCR was recovered from a man between 25 and 39 years old in good health. Sequencing input: naive CD8+ T cells sorted from blood. The CDR3 loop is CASSLKTGPTYNEQFF. The CDR3 coding sequence is TGTGCCAGCAGCTTGAAGACAGGACCTACCTACAATGAGCAGTTCTTC.